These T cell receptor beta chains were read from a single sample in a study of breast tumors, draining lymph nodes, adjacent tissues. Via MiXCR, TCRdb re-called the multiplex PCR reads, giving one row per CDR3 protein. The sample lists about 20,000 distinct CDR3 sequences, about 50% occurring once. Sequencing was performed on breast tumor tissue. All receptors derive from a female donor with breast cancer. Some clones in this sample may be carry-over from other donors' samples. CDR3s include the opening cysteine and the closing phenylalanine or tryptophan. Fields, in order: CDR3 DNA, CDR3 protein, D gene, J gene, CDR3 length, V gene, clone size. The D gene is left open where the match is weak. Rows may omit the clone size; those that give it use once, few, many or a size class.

DNA: TGTGCCAGCAGTCACGAGTTCAGGGGAGCGAATGGCTACACCTTC
CDR3: CASSHEFRGANGYTF
D: .
J: TRBJ1-2
length: 15
V: TRBV6-5
size: many

DNA: TGTGCCAGTAGTATTGGGACTAGCGGGCTCGAGCAGTACTTC
CDR3: CASSIGTSGLEQYF
D: TRBD2
J: TRBJ2-7
length: 14
V: TRBV19
size: .

DNA: TGTGCCAGCAGTCCAGGGGGCGGCAATCAGCCCCAGCATTTT
CDR3: CASSPGGGNQPQHF
D: TRBD1
J: TRBJ1-5
length: 14
V: TRBV12-3/TRBV12-4
size: .

DNA: TGTGCCAGCAGCCTGGAGGGGGCGGGACTAGCGGGAGGGCCGATTTCTGGGGCCAACGTCCTGACTTTC
CDR3: CASSLEGAGLAGGPISGANVLTF
D: TRBD2
J: TRBJ2-6
length: 23
V: TRBV11-3
size: .

DNA: TGTGCCAGCAGCTTAACGTCAGGGGGCTTGTTTCAGCCCCAGCATTTT
CDR3: CASSLTSGGLFQPQHF
D: TRBD1
J: TRBJ1-5
length: 16
V: TRBV7-2
size: .

DNA: TGCAGTGCAAAACTAGCGGGAGAGGTCGCAGATACGCAGTATTTT
CDR3: CSAKLAGEVADTQYF
D: TRBD2
J: TRBJ2-3
length: 15
V: TRBV20-1
size: .

DNA: TGTGCCAGCAGCGTTTACGGGACAGCGGGGGATAGCTATGGCTACACCTTC
CDR3: CASSVYGTAGDSYGYTF
D: TRBD1
J: TRBJ1-2
length: 17
V: TRBV9
size: .

DNA: TGTGCCAGCAGCCCGAGGCAGGGGTCGGCAGATACGCAGTATTTT
CDR3: CASSPRQGSADTQYF
D: .
J: TRBJ2-3
length: 15
V: TRBV7-9
size: medium-sized

DNA: TGTGCCAGTAGGGGACAGGGCCTCCCCTACAATGAGCAGTTCTTC
CDR3: CASRGQGLPYNEQFF
D: TRBD1
J: TRBJ2-1
length: 15
V: TRBV19
size: .

DNA: TGTGCCAGCAGCTTAGATGGGAAATACACAGATACGCAGTATTTT
CDR3: CASSLDGKYTDTQYF
D: .
J: TRBJ2-3
length: 15
V: TRBV7-8
size: .

DNA: TGTGCCAGCAGCCTAAATTTCGGCCGGGCCCGGGAGCTGTTTTTT
CDR3: CASSLNFGRARELFF
D: .
J: TRBJ2-2
length: 15
V: TRBV14
size: .

DNA: TGTGCCATCAGTGAAGCGGCTAGCGGCTCCTACAATGAGCAGTTCTTC
CDR3: CAISEAASGSYNEQFF
D: TRBD2
J: TRBJ2-1
length: 16
V: TRBV10-3
size: many

DNA: TGCAGTGCTAGATCGACACTAGCGGCCTACAATGAGCAGTTCTTC
CDR3: CSARSTLAAYNEQFF
D: TRBD2
J: TRBJ2-1
length: 15
V: TRBV20-1
size: many

DNA: TGTGCCAGCAGGGGACTAGCGGGGCCCGCCGAGCAGTTCTTC
CDR3: CASRGLAGPAEQFF
D: TRBD2
J: TRBJ2-1
length: 14
V: TRBV6-5
size: many

DNA: TGTGCCAGCAGCTTAGGTATCAGGTCCTTTTCCGGCTACACCTTC
CDR3: CASSLGIRSFSGYTF
D: .
J: TRBJ1-2
length: 15
V: TRBV7-8
size: medium-sized

DNA: TGCGCCAGCAGGTCGAACAGGGGGATGATCTGCGAGCAGTACTTC
CDR3: CASRSNRGMICEQYF
D: TRBD1
J: TRBJ2-7
length: 15
V: TRBV11-3
size: .

DNA: TGTGCCTGGAGTGTACCACTACTAGCAAAGTACGAGCAGTACTTC
CDR3: CAWSVPLLAKYEQYF
D: .
J: TRBJ2-7
length: 15
V: TRBV30
size: many

DNA: TGTGCCAGCAGCTCGAGGGTCAGCGGCTACACCTTC
CDR3: CASSSRVSGYTF
D: .
J: TRBJ1-2
length: 12
V: TRBV5-6
size: once

DNA: TGCGCCAGCAGCCGAGAACAGGGTGGGACCCAGTACTTC
CDR3: CASSREQGGTQYF
D: .
J: TRBJ2-5
length: 13
V: TRBV4-1
size: .

DNA: TGTGCCAGCAGTGAAGAGGCGGGAGGGTACGAGCAGTACTTC
CDR3: CASSEEAGGYEQYF
D: TRBD2
J: TRBJ2-7
length: 14
V: TRBV6-1
size: once

DNA: TGTGCCAGCAGCCGGGACAGCTCTGGAAACACCATATATTTT
CDR3: CASSRDSSGNTIYF
D: TRBD1
J: TRBJ1-3
length: 14
V: TRBV5-8
size: many

DNA: TGCAGTGCTTGGACTAGCCAGGCCCCGGGGGAGCAGTTCTTC
CDR3: CSAWTSQAPGEQFF
D: TRBD2
J: TRBJ2-1
length: 14
V: TRBV20-1
size: many

DNA: TGCAGTGCTAGTGACGACAGGGGAGAGCCCTATAATTCACCCCTCCACTTT
CDR3: CSASDDRGEPYNSPLHF
D: TRBD1
J: TRBJ1-6
length: 17
V: TRBV20-1
size: .

DNA: TGTGCCACCAGCAGAGATTCGGGGAGGTATGGCTACACCTTC
CDR3: CATSRDSGRYGYTF
D: .
J: TRBJ1-2
length: 14
V: TRBV15
size: medium-sized

DNA: TGCGCCAGCAATTCCGGGACTAGCGGGCTCGAGCAGTACTTC
CDR3: CASNSGTSGLEQYF
D: TRBD2
J: TRBJ2-7
length: 14
V: TRBV5-1
size: .